The present T cell receptor (beta chain) was sequenced within a study of blood T cell repertoires in COVID-19. Looking at the study overall: Acute-phase and convalescent COVID-19 samples originated in the United States, Italy and Spain. From T cells, B-cell-depleted T cells, or PBMCs came the material, which was cDNA or gDNA.

J gave up 7 bases and V 0 bases, and 11 bases lay outside the gene matches. CDR3 length equals 17 residues. Germline CDR1 and CDR2: SGHVS and FQNEAQ. Study processing details: Estimated nucleated cell counts came from reference gene primer amplification. TCRdb's copy holds only in-frame clones and misses some; the assay was immunoSEQ multiplex PCR. From that table come the V and J calls and clone size; the DNA was used to work out D and trimming. The repertoire holds 150,000 or so clones, around 85% seen once, with 2% to 3% in the top ten. V and J are TRBV7-8 and TRBJ1-2, with 10 positions matching TRBD1. Material for sequencing was peripheral blood. The source of this sequence is a woman aged 65 to 85 with acute or convalescent COVID-19. The CDR3 DNA follows: TGTGCCAGCAGCTTAGCGCCCCAGACAGGGGGCGTCGCTGGCTACACCTTC. Its protein product is CASSLAPQTGGVAGYTF.